These 5 T cell receptor beta chains were sequenced from one sample in a study of CD8 T cells in Susac syndrome (dated by TCRdb to between 2017 and 2020). The library was produced with the immunoSEQ multiplex PCR assay. RNA was extracted with the RNeasy kit and 0.5 to 1 ug was reverse transcribed using random hexamers. TCRdb trimmed public reads at Q25 via fastp, called clones via MiXCR and kept in-frame beta chains. Duplicate CDR3 protein sequences are folded into a single record with the most common DNA and genes. This sample is represented by about 120,000 distinct CDR3 sequences; roughly 94% of them were singletons. About 0.28% of the sample belongs to the ten largest clones. Sequencing was carried out using CD8+ T cells from PBMCs. The source is a human donor with Susac syndrome.

J is TRBJ2-2 and V is TRBV19; D ambiguous. There are 14 residues in the CDR3. From germline, CDR1 is LNHDA and CDR2 SQIVND (reference sequence). Trimming took off 2 bases at V and 10 bases at J, with 14 bases between the two ends. The CDR3 spells CASSIRSRSQELFF. The CDR3, as DNA: TGTGCCAGTAGTATACGATCGCGCAGCCAGGAGCTGTTTTTT.

The chain combines TRBV7-9 with TRBJ1-5, with a tentative D call TRBD1 (5 bases). Per the germline V gene, CDR1 is SEHNR and CDR2 is FQNEAQ (reference sequence). V lost 3 bases and J 5 bases, leaving 11 bases between the germline ends. The CDR3 is made up of 14 amino acids. The CDR3 nucleotides are TGTGCCAGCAGCTTGAGGGGTATCGATCAGCCCCAGCATTTT. Amino acid sequence: CASSLRGIDQPQHF.

This chain joins TRBV7-8 and TRBJ2-1; 13 bases are shared with TRBD2. V lost 5 bases to trimming and J lost 12 bases; unmatched junction nucleotides: 7. The CDR3 is made up of 14 amino acids. The germline gives CDR1 SGHVS, CDR2 FQNEAQ. CDR3 protein: CASSHGTSGVGQFF. CDR3 nucleotide sequence: TGTGCCAGCAGCCACGGGACTAGCGGGGTAGGGCAGTTCTTC.

The chain has TRBV14 and TRBJ2-3; D not certain. The germline gives CDR1 SGHDN, CDR2 FVKESK. Trimming cost V 1 base and J 6 bases, with 11 bases left between them. The CDR3 is 14 residues long. The DNA of the CDR3 is TGTGCCAGCAGCCAAGGGATTAGGCGGGATACGCAGTATTTT. It encodes CASSQGIRRDTQYF.

This chain links TRBV25-1 with TRBJ2-5; the match to TRBD2 covers 7 bases. Germline V gene data show CDR1 as MGHDK and CDR2 as SYGVNS. V was pared by 1 base and J by 4 bases, with 3 bases of the junction left unmatched. The CDR3 length is 14 residues. CDR3 residues: CASSESTSRETQYF. In DNA form, the CDR3 reads TGTGCCAGCAGTGAATCGACTAGCCGAGAGACCCAGTACTTC.